Presented here are 26 T cell receptor beta chains from one specimen sequenced in a study of CXCR3-negative and CXCR3-positive naive CD8 T cells. 5' RACE that incorporated UMI labels was used to prepare the TRB cDNA libraries. TCRdb reprocessed the 5' RACE reads, keeping one entry per CDR3 protein, no DNA. The table lists around 40,000 distinct CDR3 sequences. The sequenced sample consisted of naive CXCR3- CD8+ T cells from blood. Subset here: CD45RO-CCR7+CD27+CD95- naive CD8+ T cells lacking CXCR3 (TNR3-). The receptors derive from a human donor in good health. Some clones in this sample may be carry-over from other donors' samples.

This clonotype is labeled medium-sized based on frequency. The chain is built from TRBV20-1 and TRBJ1-2; lacking DNA, the TRBD1 call made by TCRdb goes unchecked. From germline, CDR1 is DFQATT and CDR2 SNEGSKA (reference sequence). The CDR3 runs 13 residues. The CDR3 here is CSARDPTAQGYTF.

This chain joins TRBV11-2 and TRBJ2-5; with no DNA, the TCRdb D assignment of TRBD2 cannot be verified. This CDR3 has 11 residues. Germline CDR1 is SGHAT and CDR2 is FQNNGV. CDR3: CASSQAGEVGF. The full variable domain, its missing parts supplied by reference TRBV11-2 and TRBJ2-5, is EAGVAQSPRYKIIEKRQSVAFWCNPISGHATLYWYQQILGQGPKLLIQFQNNGVVDDSQLPKDRFSAERLKGVDSTLKIQPAKLEDSAVYLCASSQAGEVGFGPGTRLLVL.

V and J are TRBV6-6 and TRBJ1-1. CDR3 length: 12 residues. Germline CDR1 MNHNY, CDR2 SVGAGI (reference sequence). CDR3 in amino acids: CASSYSEEGAFF.

The rearrangement joins TRBV29-1 to TRBJ2-1; TCRdb outputs TRBD2, but without DNA this stays unchecked. This CDR3 contains 15 residues. Germline CDR1 is SQVTM and CDR2 is ANQGSEA. The CDR3 reads CSVEKSGAPYNEQFF.

The rearrangement joins TRBV7-9 to TRBJ1-1. CDR1 is SEHNR and CDR2 is FQNEAQ in the germline V gene (reference sequence). CDR3 length: 13 amino acids. This chain's CDR3 is CASSWTGGTGAFF. Drawing the rest from reference TRBV7-9 and TRBJ1-1, the complete variable domain is DTGVSQNPRHKITKRGQNVTFRCDPISEHNRLYWYRQTLGQGPEFLTYFQNEAQLEKSRLLSDRFSAERPKGSFSTLEIQRTEQGDSAMYLCASSWTGGTGAFFGQGTRLTVV.

V gene TRBV6-2 or TRBV6-3 combines with J gene TRBJ2-2; the TCRdb D gene call, TRBD1, has no DNA to confirm it. CDR1 is MNHEY, CDR2 SVGEGT, per germline. This CDR3 region has 19 residues. The CDR3 here is CASIFWPGTDILNTGELFF.

This clonotype is called medium-sized based on its frequency. This chain joins TRBV5-1 and TRBJ1-2; TCRdb's D call of TRBD1 is untestable without DNA. CDR3 size: 13 residues. Per the germline V gene, CDR1 is SGHRS and CDR2 is YFSETQ. The CDR3 sequence: CASSPGGLYGYTF.

CDR3 loop: CASSESQELYNEQFF. The genes are TRBV2 and TRBJ2-1. The germline CDR1 and CDR2 sequences are SNHLY and FYNNEI. The CDR3 consists of 15 residues. Filled out from reference TRBV2 and TRBJ2-1, the complete variable domain reads EPEVTQTPSHQVTQMGQEVILRCVPISNHLYFYWYRQILGQKVEFLVSFYNNEISEKSEIFDDQFSVERPDGSNFTLKIRSTKLEDSAMYFCASSESQELYNEQFFGPGTRLTVL.

V and J are TRBV5-1 and TRBJ1-5; no DNA is available, so the TRBD1 call from TCRdb remains unchecked. The CDR3 contains 17 residues. Germline V CDR1 and CDR2: SGHRS, YFSETQ. The CDR3 sequence is CASTASGDRISNQPQHF.

The J gene is TRBJ2-7, the V gene TRBV28; TCRdb lists TRBD1, though no DNA is available to test this call. Germline V gene data show CDR1 as MDHEN and CDR2 as SYDVKM. This CDR3 contains 15 residues. CDR3 loop: CASRDRDRSSYEQYF.

J is TRBJ2-3 and V is TRBV15; no DNA is available, so the TRBD2 call from TCRdb remains unchecked. This CDR3 is 16 amino acids long. Germline V gene lookup returns CDR1 LNHNV and CDR2 YYDKDF (reference sequence). The CDR3 spells CATSREGLAGADTQYF. The variable domain in full, with the rest retrieved from reference TRBV15 and TRBJ2-3, is DAMVIQNPRYQVTQFGKPVTLSCSQTLNHNVMYWYQQKSSQAPKLLFHYYDKDFNNEADTPDNFQSRRPNTSFCFLDIRSPGLGDTAMYLCATSREGLAGADTQYFGPGTRLTVL.

CDR3 sequence reads: CATWTARGTGELFF. The gene calls are TRBV28 and TRBJ2-2; the TCRdb call, TRBD1, lacks DNA for checking. The CDR3 extends over 14 amino acids. Germline CDR1 and CDR2: MDHEN and SYDVKM.

The gene calls are TRBV29-1 and TRBJ2-7; TCRdb's assignment of TRBD1 cannot be checked, as there is no DNA. In germline, CDR1 is SQVTM, CDR2 ANQGSEA. The CDR3 sequence is 15 residues long. The CDR3 is CSVEVVGTGKSEQYF.

The CDR3 protein is CASSFAGTSGGAQYF. The chain has TRBV28 and TRBJ2-5; lacking DNA, the TRBD2 call made by TCRdb goes unchecked. Germline loops: CDR1 MDHEN, CDR2 SYDVKM. The CDR3 sequence is 15 residues long.

V is TRBV29-1 and J is TRBJ1-1; absent DNA, TCRdb's TRBD1 call cannot be checked. Germline CDR1 SQVTM, CDR2 ANQGSEA. This CDR3 comprises 13 residues. CDR3 region: CSVEAGRGTEAFF.

The V call is TRBV2, the J call TRBJ2-7. The CDR3 covers 14 residues. CDR1 and CDR2 from the germline V gene are SNHLY and FYNNEI. CDR3 loop: CASSEKSHSYEQYF.

The chain has TRBV14 and TRBJ2-7; lacking DNA, the TRBD1 call made by TCRdb goes unchecked. Per germline, CDR1 SGHDN and CDR2 FVKESK. The CDR3 sequence is 13 residues long. The CDR3 here is CASSQVGASEQYF.

This sequence joins TRBV12-5 and TRBJ2-3; TCRdb outputs TRBD1, but without DNA this stays unchecked. CDR3 length: 15 residues. The germline V gene encodes CDR1 LGHNT and CDR2 FRNRAP. The CDR3 region is CASGGIWGWTDTQYF. Variable domain in full (rest from reference TRBV12-5 and TRBJ2-3): DARVTQTPRHKVTEMGQEVTMRCQPILGHNTVFWYRQTMMQGLELLAYFRNRAPLDDSGMPKDRFSAEMPDATLATLKIQPSEPRDSAVYFCASGGIWGWTDTQYFGPGTRLTVL.

The chain joins TRBV29-1 to TRBJ2-7. This CDR3 has 11 residues. Per germline, CDR1 SQVTM and CDR2 ANQGSEA. CDR3 region: CSVRVSYEQYF.

The chain employs TRBV7-3 and TRBJ2-3. The germline gives CDR1 SGHTA, CDR2 FQGTGA. CDR3 length: 13 residues. The CDR3 is CASSPESEDTQYF. Full variable domain (missing parts from reference TRBV7-3 and TRBJ2-3): GAGVSQTPSNKVTEKGKYVELRCDPISGHTALYWYRQSLGQGPEFLIYFQGTGAADDSGLPNDRFFAVRPEGSVSTLKIQRTERGDSAVYLCASSPESEDTQYFGPGTRLTVL.

The rearrangement joins TRBV20-1 to TRBJ1-5; TCRdb returns TRBD1, unconfirmable since there is no DNA. The CDR3 is made up of 14 amino acids. Germline loops: CDR1 DFQATT, CDR2 SNEGSKA (reference sequence). This chain's CDR3 is CSASLQGVYQPQHF.

The V call is TRBV14, the J call TRBJ2-7. This CDR3 region has 16 residues. The germline gives CDR1 SGHDN, CDR2 FVKESK. The CDR3 spells CASSQAPQLKSYEQYF.

The rearrangement uses TRBV29-1 and TRBJ2-7; TCRdb selects TRBD2, and the lack of DNA leaves this call unchecked. From germline, CDR1 is SQVTM and CDR2 ANQGSEA. The CDR3 extends over 13 amino acids. The CDR3 sequence: CSVQPTKSYEQYF.

CDR3 sequence: CASSLSGGEFPQHF. This chain connects TRBV7-6 to TRBJ1-5; TCRdb proposes TRBD1, but this gene call is untestable without DNA. The CDR3 sequence is 14 residues long. CDR1 is SGHVS, CDR2 FNYEAQ, per germline.

The gene calls are TRBV18 and TRBJ2-2. The CDR3 runs 16 residues. CDR1 and CDR2 from the germline V gene are KGHSH and LQKENI. The CDR3: CASSPSVDSNTGELFF.

The chain combines TRBV29-1 with TRBJ2-5. The CDR3 length is 14 residues. Germline-derived CDR1 and CDR2 are SQVTM and ANQGSEA. The CDR3 here is CSVEEWHRKETQYF.